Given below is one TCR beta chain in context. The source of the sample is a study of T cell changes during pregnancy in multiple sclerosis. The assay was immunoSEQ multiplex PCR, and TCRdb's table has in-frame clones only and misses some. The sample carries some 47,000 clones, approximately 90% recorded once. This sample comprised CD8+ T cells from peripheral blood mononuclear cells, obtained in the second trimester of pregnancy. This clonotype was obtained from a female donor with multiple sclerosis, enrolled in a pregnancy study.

This CDR3 reads CASSGTDPYGELFF. CDR3 sequence (DNA): TGTGCCAGCAGTGGGACAGACCCGTACGGGGAGCTGTTTTTT. This sequence joins TRBV27 and TRBJ2-2; TRBD1 aligns across 7 bases. The germline V gene encodes CDR1 MNHEY and CDR2 SMNVEV (reference sequence). This CDR3 has 14 amino acids. Trimming took 5 bases from V and 7 from J; bases not matched to a gene: 7.